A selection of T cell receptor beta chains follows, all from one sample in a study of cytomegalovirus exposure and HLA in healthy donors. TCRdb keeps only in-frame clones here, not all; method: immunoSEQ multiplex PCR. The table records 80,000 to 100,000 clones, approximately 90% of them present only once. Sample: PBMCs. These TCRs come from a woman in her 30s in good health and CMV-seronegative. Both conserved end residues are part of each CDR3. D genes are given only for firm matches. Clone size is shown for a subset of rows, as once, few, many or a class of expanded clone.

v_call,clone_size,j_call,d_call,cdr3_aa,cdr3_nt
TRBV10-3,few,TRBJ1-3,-,CAISPVAAVGNTIYF,TGTGCCATCAGCCCGGTTGCCGCTGTGGGAAACACCATATATTTT
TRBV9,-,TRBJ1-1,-,CASSVQARGAEAFF,TGTGCCAGCAGCGTACAGGCTCGGGGAGCTGAAGCTTTCTTT
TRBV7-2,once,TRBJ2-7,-,CASSLSREQYF,TGTGCCAGCAGCTTATCACGGGAGCAGTACTTC
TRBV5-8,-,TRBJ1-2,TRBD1,CASSHYTGGANYGYTF,TGTGCCAGCAGCCACTATACAGGGGGGGCTAACTATGGCTACACCTTC
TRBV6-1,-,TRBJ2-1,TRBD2,CASSFPAGGLNEQFF,TGTGCCAGCAGTTTCCCGGCGGGGGGTTTAAATGAGCAGTTCTTC
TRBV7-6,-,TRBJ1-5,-,CASSLGLGDDSNQPQHF,TGTGCCAGCAGCTTAGGTCTGGGAGATGATAGCAATCAGCCCCAGCATTTT
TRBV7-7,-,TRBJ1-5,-,CASSLGQNQPQHF,TGTGCTAGCAGCTTAGGACAAAATCAGCCCCAGCATTTT
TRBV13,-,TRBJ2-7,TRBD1,CASSAGTGGYEQYF,TGTGCCAGCAGCGCCGGGACAGGGGGCTACGAGCAGTACTTC
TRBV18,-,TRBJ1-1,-,CASSPPGENTEAFF,TGTGCCAGCTCACCACCGGGAGAGAACACTGAAGCTTTCTTT
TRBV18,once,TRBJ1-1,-,CASSPSGEHTEAFF,TGTGCCAGCTCACCATCAGGGGAACACACTGAAGCTTTCTTT
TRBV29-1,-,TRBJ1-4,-,CSVTPTPGKLFF,TGCAGCGTTACTCCGACCCCGGGTAAACTGTTTTTT
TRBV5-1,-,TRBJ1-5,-,CASSLGGLGNQPQHF,TGCGCCAGCAGCTTGGGGGGGCTTGGCAATCAGCCCCAGCATTTT
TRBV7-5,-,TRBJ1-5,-,CGNRGTQPQHF,TGTGGCAACAGGGGTACTCAGCCCCAGCATTTT
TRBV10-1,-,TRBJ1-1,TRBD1,CASSELGRGTEAFF,TGCGCCAGCAGTGAACTTGGCAGGGGGACTGAAGCTTTCTTT
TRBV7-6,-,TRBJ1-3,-,CASSLGGTNSGNTIYF,TGTGCCAGCAGCTTAGGAGGGACAAACTCTGGAAACACCATATATTTT
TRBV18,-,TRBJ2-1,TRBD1,CASSDPGQPYNEQFF,TGTGCCAGCTCAGATCCGGGACAGCCTTACAATGAGCAGTTCTTC
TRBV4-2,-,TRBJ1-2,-,CASSQPRDKFYGYTF,TGTGCCAGCAGCCAACCTCGGGACAAATTCTATGGCTACACCTTC
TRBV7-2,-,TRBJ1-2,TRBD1,CASSLTPGGYGYTF,TGTGCCAGCAGCTTAACGCCAGGGGGCTATGGCTACACCTTC
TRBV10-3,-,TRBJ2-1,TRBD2,CAISDDKLAGRHNEQFF,TGTGCCATCAGTGACGATAAACTAGCGGGAAGGCACAATGAGCAGTTCTTC
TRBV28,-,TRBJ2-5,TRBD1,CASSSPPTGGWETQYF,TGTGCCAGCAGCTCACCTCCAACAGGGGGCTGGGAGACCCAGTACTTC
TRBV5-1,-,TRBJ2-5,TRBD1,CASSLVGQGMETQYF,TGCGCCAGCAGCTTGGTGGGACAGGGGATGGAGACCCAGTACTTC
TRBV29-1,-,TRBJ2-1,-,CSVEDLTRPQGDEQFF,TGCAGCGTTGAAGATCTGACACGGCCCCAGGGCGATGAGCAGTTCTTC
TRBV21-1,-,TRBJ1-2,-,CASSSRQAPPLGHGYTF,TGTGCCAGCAGCAGCCGACAGGCTCCCCCCCTAGGCCATGGCTACACCTTC
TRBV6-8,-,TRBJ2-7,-,CASSSGFLNF,TGTGCCAGCAGTTCGGGTTTTTTGAACTTC
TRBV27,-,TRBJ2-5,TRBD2,CASSPRLAGVGTAETQYF,TGTGCCAGCAGTCCAAGACTAGCGGGAGTGGGGACGGCGGAGACCCAGTACTTC
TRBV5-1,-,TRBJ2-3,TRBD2,CASSSLAGVTDTQYF,TGCGCCAGCAGCTCGCTAGCGGGAGTAACAGATACGCAGTATTTT
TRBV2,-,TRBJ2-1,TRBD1,CASSEAGQGSQFF,TGTGCCAGCAGTGAAGCGGGACAGGGCTCCCAGTTCTTC
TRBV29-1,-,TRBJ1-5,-,CSVGAADQPQHF,TGCAGCGTTGGAGCGGCAGACCAGCCCCAGCATTTT
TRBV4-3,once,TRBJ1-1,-,CASSVRERNTEAFF,TGCGCCAGCAGTGTACGGGAGCGGAACACTGAAGCTTTCTTT
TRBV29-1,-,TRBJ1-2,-,CSVDTRDKDYGYTF,TGCAGCGTTGATACTCGGGATAAAGACTATGGCTACACCTTC
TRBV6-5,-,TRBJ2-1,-,CASSLRRTVIYNEQFF,TGTGCCAGCAGTTTGCGGCGCACCGTAATCTACAATGAGCAGTTCTTC
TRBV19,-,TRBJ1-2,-,CASSHLRTDGYTF,TGTGCCAGTAGCCACCTACGGACAGATGGCTACACCTTC
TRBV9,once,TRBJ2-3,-,CASSPGIAASTDTQYF,TGTGCCAGCAGCCCCGGAATAGCGGCTAGCACAGATACGCAGTATTTT
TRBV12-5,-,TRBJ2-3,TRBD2,CASGLVRTSSDTQYF,TGTGCTAGTGGTTTGGTAAGGACTAGCTCAGATACGCAGTATTTT
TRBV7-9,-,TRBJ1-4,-,CASSLPQGLSEKLFF,TGTGCCAGCAGCTTGCCCCAGGGGCTGAGTGAAAAACTGTTTTTT
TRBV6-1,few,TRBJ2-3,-,CASGTGQTSTDTQYF,TGTGCCAGCGGCACCGGACAAACTAGCACAGATACGCAGTATTTT
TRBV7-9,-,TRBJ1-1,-,CASSSQQGSSEAFF,TGTGCCAGCAGCTCCCAACAGGGTAGCTCTGAAGCTTTCTTT
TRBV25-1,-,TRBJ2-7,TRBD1,CASSEPTGTANYYEQYF,TGTGCCAGCAGTGAACCCACCGGGACAGCTAATTACTACGAGCAGTACTTC